The rows below give T cell receptor beta chains drawn from one sample of a study of early T cells in non-severe SARS-CoV-2 infection. TCRdb redid the calling of the 5' RACE reads with MiXCR, one entry per CDR3 protein. Found here are about 62,000 distinct CDR3 sequences, approximately 10% of them singletons; the top ten hold 1.2%. The sequenced material came from whole blood. These receptors came from an adult who was a healthcare worker with PCR-confirmed SARS-CoV-2 infection or an uninfected control (not recorded which). Each CDR3 is given with its conserved first and last residue. The D gene is left open where the match is weak. Clone size is given for some rows only: seen once, a few or many times, or a class if the clone is expanded.

>TRBD1|many|TRBJ1-1|TRBV2
CASSERGTGLGTEAFF
TGTGCCAGCAGTGAAAGGGGGACAGGGCTGGGGACTGAAGCTTTCTTT
>-|-|TRBJ2-1|TRBV27
CASSLWGAANEQFF
TGTGCCAGCAGTTTATGGGGCGCGGCAAATGAGCAGTTCTTC
>-|-|TRBJ2-3|TRBV12-3/TRBV12-4
CASSSRGLLTDTQYF
TGTGCCAGCAGTTCTAGGGGACTTCTCACAGATACGCAGTATTTT
>TRBD1|many|TRBJ2-2|TRBV7-3
CASSSGTGTGELFF
TGTGCCAGCAGCTCCGGGACAGGGACCGGGGAGCTGTTTTTT
>-|-|TRBJ1-5|TRBV12-3/TRBV12-4
CASRLTTNQPQHF
TGTGCCAGCAGACTGACCACCAATCAGCCCCAGCATTTT
>-|few|TRBJ2-5|TRBV10-3
CAISESHRRGPQETQYF
TGTGCCATCAGTGAGTCCCATCGTCGGGGACCCCAAGAGACCCAGTACTTC
>-|few|TRBJ2-3|TRBV28
CASSRGSVGADTQYF
TGTGCCAGCAGTCGCGGTAGCGTCGGGGCAGATACGCAGTATTTT
>-|-|TRBJ2-1|TRBV4-1
CASSQVARRGAYNEQFF
TGCGCCAGCAGCCAGGTTGCTCGTCGGGGAGCCTACAATGAGCAGTTCTTC
>-|many|TRBJ1-1|TRBV10-3
CAIRRYGQFNTEAFF
TGTGCCATCAGGCGGTATGGACAGTTTAACACTGAAGCTTTCTTT
>-|-|TRBJ2-5|TRBV12-3/TRBV12-4
CASSFEGPRLQYF
TGTGCCAGCAGTTTTGAAGGGCCCCGCCTCCAGTACTTC
>-|few|TRBJ1-2|TRBV4-1
CASSQVLTAGYTF
TGCGCCAGCAGCCAAGTATTGACAGCAGGCTACACCTTC
>-|many|TRBJ2-3|TRBV5-1
CASMAGKSTDTQYF
TGCGCCAGTATGGCAGGGAAGAGCACAGATACGCAGTATTTT
>TRBD1|-|TRBJ2-4|TRBV25-1
CASSEFRGQGNIQYF
TGTGCCAGCAGTGAATTTCGGGGACAGGGTAACATTCAGTACTTC
>TRBD2|many|TRBJ2-2|TRBV2
CASSDVPRGGPGELFF
TGTGCCAGCAGTGATGTTCCGCGGGGGGGCCCCGGGGAGCTGTTTTTT
>-|many|TRBJ2-3|TRBV15
CATSRRYLVTDTQYF
TGTGCCACCAGCAGGAGATATCTCGTCACAGATACGCAGTATTTT
>TRBD1|many|TRBJ1-4|TRBV7-9
CASRTTGDRNEKLFF
TGTGCCAGCAGAACCACGGGGGACAGGAATGAAAAACTGTTTTTT
>TRBD1|few|TRBJ2-2|TRBV5-1
CASMPGQMNTGELFF
TGCGCCAGCATGCCGGGACAGATGAACACCGGGGAGCTGTTTTTT
>-|-|TRBJ1-6|TRBV6-1
CASSELQGIGSPLHF
TGTGCCAGCAGTGAATTACAGGGTATCGGATCACCCCTCCACTTT
>-|few|TRBJ2-3|TRBV9
CASSARAEVAADTQYF
TGTGCCAGCAGCGCGCGGGCGGAGGTTGCCGCAGATACGCAGTATTTT
>-|few|TRBJ1-5|TRBV6-5
CASGGRSNQPQHF
TGTGCCAGCGGGGGCAGGAGCAATCAGCCCCAGCATTTT
>-|-|TRBJ2-2|TRBV12-3/TRBV12-4
CASTSSRTNTGELFF
TGTGCCAGCACATCGAGCCGGACGAACACCGGGGAGCTGTTTTTT
>-|few|TRBJ1-4|TRBV6-5
CASSYSSGRRNEKLFF
TGTGCCAGCAGTTACTCAAGCGGACGGAGAAATGAAAAACTGTTTTTT
>TRBD1|few|TRBJ1-5|TRBV18
CASSPSGGDQPQHF
TGTGCCAGCTCACCCTCAGGGGGAGATCAGCCCCAGCATTTT
>TRBD1|few|TRBJ2-2|TRBV18
CASSPPSGTGKATGELFF
TGTGCCAGCTCACCACCTTCCGGGACAGGAAAGGCCACCGGGGAGCTGTTTTTT
>-|-|TRBJ2-6|TRBV4-1
CASSQASSGANVLTF
TGCGCCAGCAGCCAAGCCTCTTCTGGGGCCAACGTCCTGACTTTC
>TRBD1|-|TRBJ2-3|TRBV12-3/TRBV12-4
CASSPDRDTDTQYF
TGTGCCAGCAGCCCGGACAGGGACACAGATACGCAGTATTTT
>-|many|TRBJ1-5|TRBV2
CASSGTGNQPQHF
TGTGCCAGCAGTGGGACGGGCAATCAGCCCCAGCATTTT
>TRBD1|many|TRBJ1-4|TRBV5-6
CASSAQGTGGEKLFF
TGTGCCAGCAGCGCCCAGGGGACAGGGGGTGAAAAACTGTTTTTT
>TRBD2|many|TRBJ2-3|TRBV12-3/TRBV12-4
CASSLRGAGITDTQYF
TGTGCCAGCAGTCTAAGGGGAGCGGGGATAACAGATACGCAGTATTTT
>-|-|TRBJ1-1|TRBV6-2/TRBV6-3
CAIARPGVTTEAFF
TGTGCCATTGCAAGGCCGGGGGTTACGACTGAAGCTTTCTTT
>-|-|TRBJ2-1|TRBV12-3/TRBV12-4
CASSTRGSSYNEQFF
TGTGCCAGCAGTACTCGGGGGAGCTCCTACAATGAGCAGTTCTTC
>-|-|TRBJ2-3|TRBV4-2
CASSLSPATSVTDTQYF
TGTGCCAGCAGCCTCTCCCCGGCGACTAGTGTCACAGATACGCAGTATTTT
>-|many|TRBJ2-1|TRBV12-3/TRBV12-4
CASSLDYEQFF
TGTGCCAGCAGTTTAGATTATGAGCAGTTCTTC
>-|-|TRBJ2-5|TRBV2
CASTIQLWIQYF
TGTGCCAGCACCATACAACTGTGGATCCAGTACTTC
>TRBD2|many|TRBJ2-2|TRBV5-1
CASSFLAGGTNTGELFF
TGCGCCAGCAGCTTTTTAGCGGGGGGAACGAACACCGGGGAGCTGTTTTTT
>-|-|TRBJ2-1|TRBV28
CASSLYGLYNEQFF
TGTGCCAGCAGTTTATATGGACTATACAATGAGCAGTTCTTC
>-|-|TRBJ1-5|TRBV27
CASSLRDSNQPQHF
TGTGCCAGCAGTTTAAGGGACAGCAATCAGCCCCAGCATTTT
>-|-|TRBJ1-1|TRBV20-1
CSAREWQDTEAFF
TGCAGTGCTAGGGAGTGGCAGGACACTGAAGCTTTCTTT
>-|-|TRBJ2-5|TRBV5-6
CASSKNRAETQYF
TGTGCCAGCAGCAAGAACAGGGCAGAGACCCAGTACTTC
>-|-|TRBJ2-6|TRBV7-8
CASSRNRGGSSGANVLTF
TGTGCCAGCAGCCGGAACAGGGGGGGGTCCTCTGGGGCCAACGTCCTGACTTTC
>-|-|TRBJ2-5|TRBV10-3
CAIRATEQETQYF
TGTGCCATCAGGGCGACGGAGCAAGAGACCCAGTACTTC
>TRBD2|-|TRBJ2-3|TRBV3-1
CASSQGGAGGPDTQYF
TGTGCCAGCAGCCAAGGTGGAGCGGGGGGGCCCGATACGCAGTATTTT
>-|few|TRBJ2-5|TRBV7-7
CASSWAGTQETQYF
TGTGCCAGCAGCTGGGCCGGGACACAAGAGACCCAGTACTTC
>-|-|TRBJ2-5|TRBV12-3/TRBV12-4
CASSLEGPQETQYF
TGTGCCAGCAGTTTGGAGGGCCCCCAAGAGACCCAGTACTTC
>-|many|TRBJ1-2|TRBV6-4
CASSPTDFGYGYTF
TGTGCCAGCAGTCCAACAGATTTCGGCTATGGCTACACCTTC
>TRBD1|few|TRBJ1-1|TRBV9
CASSPRPQGDTEAFF
TGTGCCAGCAGCCCACGCCCACAGGGGGACACTGAAGCTTTCTTT
>TRBD1|few|TRBJ2-2|TRBV30
CAWSIPARGHFTGELFF
TGTGCCTGGAGCATCCCAGCCAGGGGGCATTTCACCGGGGAGCTGTTTTTT
>-|-|TRBJ1-5|TRBV12-3/TRBV12-4
CASSFPGTNQPQHF
TGTGCCAGCAGTTTCCCGGGCACCAATCAGCCCCAGCATTTT
>TRBD1|few|TRBJ2-5|TRBV5-4
CASSSRTGVETQYF
TGTGCCAGCAGCTCTCGGACAGGGGTGGAGACCCAGTACTTC